Shown below are 18 T cell receptor beta chains from a single sample sequenced in a study of brain metastases from non-small cell lung cancer. Libraries were prepared by immunoSEQ multiplex PCR; TCRdb keeps only in-frame clonotypes and omits some of them. Of approximately 700 clones listed, roughly nine tenths are singletons. What was sequenced was primary lung tumor tissue. Receptors originate from a donor at least 40 years old with non-small cell lung cancer.

This clone was counted between two and nine times. This sequence joins TRBV30 and TRBJ1-1; no definite D call. V lost 5 bases to trimming and J lost 0 bases, with 4 bases between them. Per germline, CDR1 GTSNPN and CDR2 SVGIG (reference sequence). There are 11 residues in the CDR3. CDR3 amino acids: CAWDMNTEAFF. Written as DNA, the CDR3 is TGTGCCTGGGACATGAACACTGAAGCTTTCTTT.

The chain carries TRBV5-5 and TRBJ1-5; unclear D gene. V was shortened by 1 base and J by 2 bases, with 13 bases between the two germline ends. The CDR3 length is 16 residues. Germline V gene data show CDR1 as SGHKS and CDR2 as YYEKEE (reference sequence). CDR3 protein: CASSLSSQRGNQPQHF. In nucleotides, the CDR3 is TGTGCCAGCAGCTTGAGTTCACAGAGGGGCAATCAGCCCCAGCATTTT.

This sequence joins TRBV4-1 and TRBJ2-1, with D unclear. Germline V gene lookup returns CDR1 MGHRA and CDR2 YSYEKL. V lost 0 bases to trimming and J lost 3 bases, with 6 bases between them. This CDR3 contains 14 residues. CDR3 sequence: CASSQEGNYNEQFF. CDR3 nucleotide sequence: TGCGCCAGCAGCCAAGAAGGTAACTACAATGAGCAGTTCTTC.

J is TRBJ1-5 and V is TRBV28; D is ambiguous. CDR1 and CDR2 (germline): MDHEN, SYDVKM. Trimming removed 5 bases from V and 9 bases from J, with 11 bases in between. This CDR3 comprises 12 residues. CDR3 coding DNA: TGTGCCAGCAGTACTATGTGGGGGCCCCAGCATTTT. It encodes CASSTMWGPQHF.

The V gene is TRBV28, the J gene TRBJ1-1; D gene unclear. The germline CDR1 and CDR2 sequences are MDHEN and SYDVKM. The V end lost 5 bases, the J end lost 1 base, and 5 bases lay between the germline ends. CDR3 length equals 12 residues. CDR3 region: CASSLQNTEAFF. CDR3 bases: TGTGCCAGCAGTCTTCAGAACACTGAAGCTTTCTTT.

Comment on this clone: The junction differs from germline at one of its ends, possibly a read error. The chain is built from TRBV30 and TRBJ1-2, with D possibly TRBD1 on 6 matching bases. The CDR3 sequence is 13 residues long. Germline CDR1 is GTSNPN and CDR2 is SVGIG (reference sequence). Written as DNA, the CDR3 is TGTGCCTGGGACAGACAGGCTAACTATGGTTACACCTTC. It is translated as CAWDRQANYGYTF.

The CDR3 bases are TGTGCCAGCACGAGAAAATCGGAGGATGGCTACACCTTC. It encodes CASTRKSEDGYTF. The chain links TRBV2 to TRBJ1-2; no clear D gene. Trimming cost V 7 bases and J 6 bases, with 15 bases left between them. The length of the CDR3 is 13 residues. Per the germline V gene, CDR1 is SNHLY and CDR2 is FYNNEI.

This clone was seen only a few times. The rearrangement joins TRBV2 to TRBJ2-2; maybe TRBD2 (6 bases). Germline loops: CDR1 SNHLY, CDR2 FYNNEI. This CDR3 spans 14 amino acids. V was cut by 4 bases and J by 4 bases, with 10 bases left in between. This CDR3 is CASSGRAGTGELFF. The CDR3 nucleotides are TGTGCCAGCAGTGGGAGGGCGGGCACCGGGGAGCTGTTTTTT.

The rearrangement uses TRBV5-4 and TRBJ2-5; 9 bases align to TRBD1. The trim removed 4 bases at V and 5 bases at J, leaving 12 bases unmatched. The CDR3 spans 16 residues. In germline, CDR1 is SGHNT, CDR2 YYREEE (reference sequence). CDR3 nucleotides: TGTGCCAGCAGCCCGAACCGGGACAGGGTAAAGGAGACCCAGTACTTC. Its protein is CASSPNRDRVKETQYF.

CDR3 nucleotide sequence: TGCGCCAGCACCCTGGGGCTAGCGGGAGGGCCCCAAGATACGCAGTATTTT. Translation gives CASTLGLAGGPQDTQYF. The V gene is TRBV5-1, the J gene TRBJ2-3, with 12 bases that match TRBD2. J lost 5 bases, V lost 6 bases, and 13 bases had no gene match. The CDR3 extends over 17 amino acids. The germline CDR1 and CDR2 sequences are SGHRS and YFSETQ. Drawing the rest from reference TRBV5-1 and TRBJ2-3, the complete variable domain is KAGVTQTPRYLIKTRGQQVTLSCSPISGHRSVSWYQQTPGQGLQFLFEYFSETQRNKGNFPGRFSGRQFSNSRSEMNVSTLELGDSALYLCASTLGLAGGPQDTQYFGPGTRLTVL.

Worth noting for this clone: One end of the junction fails to match germline, which may point to a read error. The identical CDR3 is also encoded by other nucleotide sequences in the sample. The chain's CDR3 is CASSFGRETRSSNPSYEQYF. The CDR3 nucleotides are TGTGCCAGCAGCTTCGGTAGGGAAACGAGGTCATCGAACCCCTCCTACGAGCAGTACTTT. The V gene is TRBV11-3, the J gene TRBJ2-7, with D uncertain. The germline V gene encodes CDR1 SGHNT and CDR2 YENEEA. This CDR3 comprises 20 residues.

The chain combines TRBV2 with TRBJ1-5; TRBD1 might be the D (5 bases). V was clipped by 10 bases and J by 4 bases, with 14 bases between them. Per germline, CDR1 SNHLY and CDR2 FYNNEI. The CDR3 has 13 amino acids. The DNA of the CDR3 is TGTGCCACCAGACAGATCCTTAATCAGCCCCAGCATTTT. As protein: CATRQILNQPQHF.

On this clone itself: A junction boundary mismatches the germline segment, possibly from a read error. This chain uses TRBV7-9 with TRBJ2-5; D may be TRBD2 (6 bases). Germline V gene sequence: CDR1 SEHNR, CDR2 FQNEAQ (reference sequence). This CDR3 is built from 13 residues. CDR3 amino acids: CASNLRGLETQYF. CDR3 nucleotides: TGTGCCAGCAACTTACGGGGACTAGAGACCCAGTACTTC.

This clone has only one observation. CDR3 in amino acids: CASSLPLTSSYNEQFF. The DNA of the CDR3 is TGTGCCAGCAGTTTACCCCTGACGAGCTCCTACAATGAGCAGTTCTTC. The chain combines TRBV28 with TRBJ2-1; D is ambiguous. Trimming removed 2 bases from V and 0 bases from J, with 11 bases in between. The length of the CDR3 is 16 residues. Germline-derived CDR1 and CDR2 are MDHEN and SYDVKM.

This CDR3 reads CASSLGTGAYEQYF. The CDR3 DNA reads as TGTGCCAGCAGCCTCGGGACAGGGGCCTACGAGCAGTACTTC. This chain connects TRBV13 to TRBJ2-7, with 10 bases that match TRBD1. Germline V lookup: CDR1 PRHDT, CDR2 FYEKMQ (reference sequence). The J segment lost 2 bases and the V segment lost 5 bases, leaving 3 bases of the junction unmatched. CDR3 length equals 14 residues. Filled out from reference TRBV13 and TRBJ2-7, the complete variable domain reads AAGVIQSPRHLIKEKRETATLKCYPIPRHDTVYWYQQGPGQDPQFLISFYEKMQSDKGSIPDRFSAQQFSDYHSELNMSSLELGDSALYFCASSLGTGAYEQYFGPGTRLTVT.

As to this clone: Other DNA sequences within the sample encode an identical CDR3. The CDR3 loop reads CASSIGAGSSTDTQYF. The CDR3 DNA sequence: TGTGCCAGTAGTATAGGGGCAGGGAGCAGCACAGATACGCAGTATTTT. The rearrangement joins TRBV19 to TRBJ2-3; D is possibly TRBD1 or TRBD2 (5 bases each). The length of the CDR3 is 16 residues. V dropped 1 base and J dropped 0 bases, with 11 bases sitting between them. Per the germline V gene, CDR1 is LNHDA and CDR2 is SQIVND (reference sequence).

The rearrangement links TRBV2 to TRBJ1-1; weak D call: TRBD1 (5 bases). This CDR3 is 13 amino acids long. Trimming took off 6 bases at V and 9 bases at J, with 17 bases between the two ends. Germline V gene sequence: CDR1 SNHLY, CDR2 FYNNEI. DNA of the CDR3: TGTGCCAGCAGCTTCCAGGGTGCAACTAAAGCTTTCTTT. Translation gives CASSFQGATKAFF.

This chain connects TRBV2 to TRBJ1-1, with D unresolved. This CDR3 comprises 13 residues. V lost 5 bases and J lost 2, with 9 bases in between. The germline V gene has CDR1 SNHLY and CDR2 FYNNEI. CDR3 sequence reads: CASSFKPNTEAFF. CDR3 coding DNA: TGTGCCAGCAGTTTCAAACCCAACACTGAAGCTTTCTTT.